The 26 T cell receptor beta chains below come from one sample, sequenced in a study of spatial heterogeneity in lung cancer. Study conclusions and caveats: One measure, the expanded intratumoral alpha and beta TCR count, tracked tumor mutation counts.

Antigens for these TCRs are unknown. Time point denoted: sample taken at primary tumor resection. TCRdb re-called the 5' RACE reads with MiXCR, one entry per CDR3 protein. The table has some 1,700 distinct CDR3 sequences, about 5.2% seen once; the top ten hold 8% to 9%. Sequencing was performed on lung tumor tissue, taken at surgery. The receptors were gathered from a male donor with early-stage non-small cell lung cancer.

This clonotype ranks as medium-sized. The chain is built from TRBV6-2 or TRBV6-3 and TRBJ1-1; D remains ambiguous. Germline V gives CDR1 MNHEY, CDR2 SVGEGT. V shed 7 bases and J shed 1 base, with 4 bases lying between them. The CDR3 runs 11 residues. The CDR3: CASNGNTEAFF. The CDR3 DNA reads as TGTGCCAGCAACGGGAACACTGAAGCTTTCTTT.

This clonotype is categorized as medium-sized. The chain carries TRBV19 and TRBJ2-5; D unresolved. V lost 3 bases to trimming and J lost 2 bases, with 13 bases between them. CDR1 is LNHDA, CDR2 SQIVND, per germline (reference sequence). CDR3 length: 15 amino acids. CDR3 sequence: CASSMWGSEQETQYF. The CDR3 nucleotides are TGTGCCAGTAGTATGTGGGGTTCGGAGCAAGAGACCCAGTACTTC.

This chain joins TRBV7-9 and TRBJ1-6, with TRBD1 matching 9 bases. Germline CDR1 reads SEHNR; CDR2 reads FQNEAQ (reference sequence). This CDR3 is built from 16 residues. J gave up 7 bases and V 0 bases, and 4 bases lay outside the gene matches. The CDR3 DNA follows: TGTGCCAGCAGCTTAGCGGGACAGGGCGACAATTCACCCCTCCACTTT. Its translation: CASSLAGQGDNSPLHF.

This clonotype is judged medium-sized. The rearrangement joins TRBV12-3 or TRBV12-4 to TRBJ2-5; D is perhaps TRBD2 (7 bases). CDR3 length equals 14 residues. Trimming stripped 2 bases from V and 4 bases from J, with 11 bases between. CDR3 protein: CASSLRGGGETQYF. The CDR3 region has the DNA TGTGCCAGCAGTTTAAGAGGGGGGGGAGAGACCCAGTACTTC.

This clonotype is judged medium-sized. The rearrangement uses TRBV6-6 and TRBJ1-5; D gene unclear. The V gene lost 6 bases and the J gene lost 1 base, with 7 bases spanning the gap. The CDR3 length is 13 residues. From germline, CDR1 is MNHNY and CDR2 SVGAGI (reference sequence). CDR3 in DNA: TGTGCCAGCAGACTAGGGAGCAATCAGCCCCAGCATTTT. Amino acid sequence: CASRLGSNQPQHF.

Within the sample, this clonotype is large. The DNA for the CDR3 is TGTGCCAGCAGCCCCAGGGACAGGCCCAACTATGGCTACACCTTC. Its protein product is CASSPRDRPNYGYTF. J is TRBJ1-2 and V is TRBV5-4; 8 nucleotides align to TRBD1. With 4 bases clipped from V and 2 bases from J, the junction kept 7 bases outside the gene matches. CDR3 size: 15 residues. From germline, CDR1 is SGHNT and CDR2 YYREEE (reference sequence). The whole variable domain, filled in from reference TRBV5-4 and TRBJ1-2, reads ETGVTQSPTHLIKTRGQQVTLRCSSQSGHNTVSWYQQALGQGPQFIFQYYREEENGRGNFPPRFSGLQFPNYSSELNVNALELDDSALYLCASSPRDRPNYGYTFGSGTRLTVV.

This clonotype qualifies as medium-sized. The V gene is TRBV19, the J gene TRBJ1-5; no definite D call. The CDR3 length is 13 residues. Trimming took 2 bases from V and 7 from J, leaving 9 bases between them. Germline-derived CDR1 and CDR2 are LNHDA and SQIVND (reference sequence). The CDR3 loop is CASSITARQPQHF. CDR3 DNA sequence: TGTGCCAGTAGTATAACCGCGAGACAGCCCCAGCATTTT.

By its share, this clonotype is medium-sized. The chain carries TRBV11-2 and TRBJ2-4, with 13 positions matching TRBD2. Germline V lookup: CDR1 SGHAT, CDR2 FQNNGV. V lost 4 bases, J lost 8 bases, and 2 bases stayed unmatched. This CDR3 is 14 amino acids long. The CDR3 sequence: CASSSTSGGDIQYF. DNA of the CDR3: TGTGCCAGCAGCTCTACTAGCGGGGGGGACATTCAGTACTTC. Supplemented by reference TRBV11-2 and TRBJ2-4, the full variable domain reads EAGVAQSPRYKIIEKRQSVAFWCNPISGHATLYWYQQILGQGPKLLIQFQNNGVVDDSQLPKDRFSAERLKGVDSTLKIQPAKLEDSAVYLCASSSTSGGDIQYFGAGTRLSVL.

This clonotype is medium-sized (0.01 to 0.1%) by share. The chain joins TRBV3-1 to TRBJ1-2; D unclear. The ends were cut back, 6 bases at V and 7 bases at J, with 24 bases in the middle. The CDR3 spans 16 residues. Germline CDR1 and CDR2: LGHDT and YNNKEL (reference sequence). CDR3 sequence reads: CASRPTNRLPGRGYTF. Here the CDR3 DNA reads TGTGCCAGCAGACCTACTAACCGGCTCCCGGGCCGTGGCTACACCTTC.

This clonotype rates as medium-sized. The CDR3 region is CASSYWGTGYYEQYF. The CDR3 bases are TGTGCCAGCAGTTACTGGGGGACAGGGTACTACGAGCAGTACTTC. The chain uses TRBV6-2 or TRBV6-3 and TRBJ2-7; 9 bases agree with TRBD1. Germline trimming cut 1 base from V and 3 bases from J; bases unmatched to any gene: 4. The germline V gene encodes CDR1 MNHEY and CDR2 SVGEGT. There are 15 residues in the CDR3.

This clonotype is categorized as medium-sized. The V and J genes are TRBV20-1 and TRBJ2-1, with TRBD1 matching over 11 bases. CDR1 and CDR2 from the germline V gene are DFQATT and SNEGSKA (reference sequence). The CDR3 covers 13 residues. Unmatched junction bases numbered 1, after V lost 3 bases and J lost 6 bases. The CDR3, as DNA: TGCAGTGCTAGCGGGACAGGGGGCAATGAGCAGTTCTTC. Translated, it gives CSASGTGGNEQFF.

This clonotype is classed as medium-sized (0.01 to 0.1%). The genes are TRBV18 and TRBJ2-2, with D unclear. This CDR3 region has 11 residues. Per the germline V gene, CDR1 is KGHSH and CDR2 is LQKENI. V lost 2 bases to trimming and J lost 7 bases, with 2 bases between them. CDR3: CASSPDGELFF. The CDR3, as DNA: TGTGCCAGCTCACCAGACGGGGAGCTGTTTTTT.

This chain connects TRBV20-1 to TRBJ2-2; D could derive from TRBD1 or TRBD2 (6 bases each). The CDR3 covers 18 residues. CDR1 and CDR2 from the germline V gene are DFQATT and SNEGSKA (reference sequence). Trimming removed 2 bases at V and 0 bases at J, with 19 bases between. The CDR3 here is CSARRFRGGSSNTGELFF. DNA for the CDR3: TGCAGTGCTAGACGCTTTAGAGGGGGGTCTTCGAACACCGGGGAGCTGTTTTTT.

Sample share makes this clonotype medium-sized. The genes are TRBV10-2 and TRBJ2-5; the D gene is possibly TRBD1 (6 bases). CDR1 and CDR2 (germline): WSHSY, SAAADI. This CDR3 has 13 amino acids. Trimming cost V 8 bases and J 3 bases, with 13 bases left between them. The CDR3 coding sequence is TGCGCCAGCTCGCTTACAGGGAAAGAGACCCAGTACTTC. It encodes CASSLTGKETQYF.

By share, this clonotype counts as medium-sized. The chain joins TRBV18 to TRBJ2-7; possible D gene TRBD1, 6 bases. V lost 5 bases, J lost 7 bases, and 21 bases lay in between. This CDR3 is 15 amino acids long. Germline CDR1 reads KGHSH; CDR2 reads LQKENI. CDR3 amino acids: CASSASYRDSSEQYF. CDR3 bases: TGTGCCAGCTCAGCCTCCTACAGGGATTCGAGTGAGCAGTACTTC.

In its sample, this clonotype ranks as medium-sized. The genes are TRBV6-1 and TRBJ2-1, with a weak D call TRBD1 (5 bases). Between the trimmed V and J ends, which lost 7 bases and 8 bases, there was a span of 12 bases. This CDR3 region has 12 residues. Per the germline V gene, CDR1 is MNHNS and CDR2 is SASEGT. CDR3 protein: CASIRSRDEQFF. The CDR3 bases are TGTGCCAGCATCAGGAGCAGGGATGAGCAGTTCTTC.

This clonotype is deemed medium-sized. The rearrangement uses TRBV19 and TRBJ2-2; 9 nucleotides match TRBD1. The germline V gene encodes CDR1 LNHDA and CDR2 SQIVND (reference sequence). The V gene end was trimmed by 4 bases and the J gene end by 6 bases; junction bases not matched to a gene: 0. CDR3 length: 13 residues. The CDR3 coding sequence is TGTGCCAGTAGTAACAGGGGGCCCGGGGAGCTGTTTTTT. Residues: CASSNRGPGELFF.

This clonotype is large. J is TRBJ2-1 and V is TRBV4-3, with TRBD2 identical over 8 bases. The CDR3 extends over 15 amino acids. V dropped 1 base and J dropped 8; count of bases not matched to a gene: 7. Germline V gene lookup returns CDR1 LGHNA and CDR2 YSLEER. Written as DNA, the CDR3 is TGCGCCAGCAGCCAAGCGGGGGGGAGTTGGGATGAGCAGTTCTTC. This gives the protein CASSQAGGSWDEQFF.

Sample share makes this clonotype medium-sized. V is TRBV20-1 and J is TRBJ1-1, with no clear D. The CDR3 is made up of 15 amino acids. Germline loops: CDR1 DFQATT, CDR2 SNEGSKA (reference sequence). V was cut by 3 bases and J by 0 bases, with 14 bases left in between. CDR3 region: CSASRADRVNTEAFF. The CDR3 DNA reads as TGCAGTGCTAGTCGGGCAGATCGAGTGAACACTGAAGCTTTCTTT.

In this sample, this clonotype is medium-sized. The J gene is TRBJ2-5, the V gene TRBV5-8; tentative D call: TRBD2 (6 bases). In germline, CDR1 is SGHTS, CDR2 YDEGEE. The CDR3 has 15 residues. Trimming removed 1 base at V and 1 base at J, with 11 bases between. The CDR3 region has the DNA TGTGCCAGCAGCTTGTGGGAGGCCCGCCAAGAGACCCAGTACTTC. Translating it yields CASSLWEARQETQYF.

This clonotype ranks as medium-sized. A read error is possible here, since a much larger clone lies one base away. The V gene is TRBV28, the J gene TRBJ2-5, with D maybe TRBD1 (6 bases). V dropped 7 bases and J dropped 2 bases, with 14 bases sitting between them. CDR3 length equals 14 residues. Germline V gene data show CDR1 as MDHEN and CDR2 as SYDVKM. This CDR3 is CASTYGQFQETQYF. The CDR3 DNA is TGTGCCAGCACTTACGGACAGTTTCAAGAGACCCAGTACTTC.

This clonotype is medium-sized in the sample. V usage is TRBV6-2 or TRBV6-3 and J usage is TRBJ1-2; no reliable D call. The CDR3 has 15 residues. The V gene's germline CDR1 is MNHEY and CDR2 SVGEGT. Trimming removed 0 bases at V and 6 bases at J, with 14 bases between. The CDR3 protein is CASSYSVGGEDGYTF. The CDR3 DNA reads TGTGCCAGCAGTTACTCGGTTGGAGGAGAAGATGGCTACACCTTC.

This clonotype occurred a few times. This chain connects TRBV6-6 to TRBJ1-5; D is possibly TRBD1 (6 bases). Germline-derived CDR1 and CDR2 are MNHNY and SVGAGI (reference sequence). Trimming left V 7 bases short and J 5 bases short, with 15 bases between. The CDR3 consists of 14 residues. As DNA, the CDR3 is TGTGCCAGCACGCAGGACAGAGGATATCAGCCCCAGCATTTT. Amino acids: CASTQDRGYQPQHF.

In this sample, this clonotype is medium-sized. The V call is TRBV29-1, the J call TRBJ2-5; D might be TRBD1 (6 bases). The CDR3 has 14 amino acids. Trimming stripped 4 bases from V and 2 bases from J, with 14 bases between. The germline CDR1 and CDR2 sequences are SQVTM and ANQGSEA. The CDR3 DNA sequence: TGCAGCGTTGTTCTTCGAGGGGGTCAAGAGACCCAGTACTTC. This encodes CSVVLRGGQETQYF.

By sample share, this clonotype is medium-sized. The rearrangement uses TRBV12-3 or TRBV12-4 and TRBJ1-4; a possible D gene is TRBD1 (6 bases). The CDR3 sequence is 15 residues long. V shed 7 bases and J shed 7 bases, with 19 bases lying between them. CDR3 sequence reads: CASTPGAGRGEKLFF. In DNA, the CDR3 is TGTGCCAGCACCCCGGGGGCAGGGAGGGGTGAAAAACTGTTTTTT.

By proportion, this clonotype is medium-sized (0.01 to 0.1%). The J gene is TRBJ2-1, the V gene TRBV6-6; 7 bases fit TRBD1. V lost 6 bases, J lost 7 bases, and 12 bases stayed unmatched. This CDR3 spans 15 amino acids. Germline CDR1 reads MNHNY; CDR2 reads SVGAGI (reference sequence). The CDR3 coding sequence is TGTGCCAGCAGCTCTAGTGACAGGGCCGGGAATGAGCAGTTCTTC. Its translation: CASSSSDRAGNEQFF.